Listed here are 13 T cell receptor beta chains from one sample, sequenced in a study of T cells in Graves' hyperthyroidism and ophthalmopathy. Researchers took RNA transcripts and amplified the TCR beta CDR3 regions from them. The HTBI primer set drove a first-round RT-PCR of the TCR CDR3. One entry per CDR3 protein, called by TCRdb with MiXCR from the multiplex PCR reads. The sample holds about 530,000 distinct CDR3 sequences; 17% are singletons and the top ten take 15% to 20%. Specimen: blood. The receptors stem from a woman under 30 with Graves' ophthalmopathy.

This clonotype was observed at least ten times. V gene TRBV27 combines with J gene TRBJ1-1; perhaps TRBD1 as D (6 bases). In germline, CDR1 is MNHEY, CDR2 SMNVEV (reference sequence). The germline V and J ends were trimmed by 6 bases and 4 bases, with 21 bases remaining between them. This CDR3 has 16 residues. CDR3 sequence: CASSRPGGEEVTEAFF. The CDR3 coding sequence is TGTGCCAGCAGCCGCCCGGGGGGCGAGGAGGTCACTGAAGCTTTCTTT.

J is TRBJ1-4 and V is TRBV6-5, with D uncertain. Trimming took 1 base from V and 5 from J, leaving 11 bases between them. CDR3 length equals 15 residues. Germline assignment: CDR1 MNHEY and CDR2 SVGAGI. The CDR3 sequence is CASSYFGVSNEKLFF. The CDR3 DNA follows: TGTGCCAGCAGTTACTTCGGCGTGTCGAATGAAAAACTGTTTTTT.

This clonotype was detected ten times or more. The chain uses TRBV12-5 and TRBJ1-2; D is undetermined. The CDR3 has 14 amino acids. The germline CDR1 and CDR2 sequences are LGHNT and FRNRAP. V lost 6 bases to trimming and J lost 2 bases, with 13 bases between them. The CDR3 sequence is CASGPTGDNYGYTF. DNA for the CDR3: TGTGCTAGTGGACCCACCGGCGACAACTATGGCTACACCTTC.

In this sample, this clonotype turned up a few times. The chain joins TRBV28 to TRBJ1-4; TRBD1 aligns across 8 bases. This CDR3 is built from 14 residues. Germline CDR1 is MDHEN and CDR2 is SYDVKM. Germline trimming cut 4 bases from V and 8 bases from J; bases unmatched to any gene: 6. In nucleotides, the CDR3 is TGTGCCAGCAGTTCAGGGGACAGGCGGGAAAAACTGTTTTTT. Its protein product is CASSSGDRREKLFF.

The rearrangement uses TRBV27 and TRBJ1-2, with TRBD1 matching over 8 bases. Germline CDR1 reads MNHEY; CDR2 reads SMNVEV (reference sequence). With 7 bases clipped from V and 2 bases from J, the junction kept 6 bases outside the gene matches. The CDR3 is 14 residues long. DNA for the CDR3: TGTGCCAGCAACTCAGGGGACAGGAACTATGGCTACACCTTC. Amino acid sequence: CASNSGDRNYGYTF.

This clonotype was observed at least ten times. This chain connects TRBV6-1 to TRBJ2-1; TRBD2 matches at 11 bases. Trimming took 5 bases from V and 6 from J; bases not matched to a gene: 9. Looked up from germline, CDR1 is MNHNS and CDR2 is SASEGT. The CDR3 runs 16 residues. CDR3: CASSQVAGGPSNEQFF. CDR3 bases: TGTGCCAGCAGTCAAGTAGCGGGGGGGCCTTCCAATGAGCAGTTCTTC.

This clonotype has a count of ten or more. The CDR3 sequence is CSARVQGAGNTEAFF. As DNA, the CDR3 is TGCAGTGCTAGAGTACAGGGGGCAGGGAACACTGAAGCTTTCTTT. The chain has TRBV20-1 and TRBJ1-1; TRBD1 agrees at 9 bases. Germline V gene sequence: CDR1 DFQATT, CDR2 SNEGSKA (reference sequence). V trimming: 1 base; J trimming: 1 base; junction bases outside the gene matches: 4. This CDR3 has 15 residues.

Worth noting for this clonotype: This clone may be a read error of a much larger clone one base away. The chain is built from TRBV20-1 and TRBJ1-2, with 10 bases lining up with TRBD1. Germline CDR1 reads DFQATT; CDR2 reads SNEGSKA (reference sequence). Trimming at V came to 7 bases and at J to 6 bases, leaving 8 bases not matched to a gene. The CDR3 consists of 13 residues. CDR3 in DNA: TGCAGTGTTTTGAGACAGGGGGCGGATGGCTACACCTTC. Its translation is CSVLRQGADGYTF.

This clonotype was detected ten times or more. This chain's CDR3 is CSADGLSRYEQYF. The CDR3 coding sequence is TGCAGTGCCGATGGACTCAGCCGCTACGAGCAGTACTTC. The chain links TRBV20-1 to TRBJ2-7, with D tentatively TRBD2 (5 bases). Germline V gene sequence: CDR1 DFQATT, CDR2 SNEGSKA (reference sequence). This CDR3 comprises 13 residues. The germline V and J ends were trimmed by 6 bases and 3 bases, with 15 bases remaining between them.

The sample holds many counts of this clonotype. This rearrangement joins TRBV11-2 to TRBJ1-3; TRBD1 aligns across 7 bases. The V gene end was trimmed by 0 bases and the J gene end by 3 bases; junction bases not matched to a gene: 2. The CDR3 contains 15 residues. The germline V gene has CDR1 SGHAT and CDR2 FQNNGV. CDR3 DNA: TGTGCCAGCAGCTTAGAGCCAGGGGGTGGAAACACCATATATTTT. The encoded protein is CASSLEPGGGNTIYF. Combining the CDR3 with reference TRBV11-2 and TRBJ1-3 gives the whole variable domain EAGVAQSPRYKIIEKRQSVAFWCNPISGHATLYWYQQILGQGPKLLIQFQNNGVVDDSQLPKDRFSAERLKGVDSTLKIQPAKLEDSAVYLCASSLEPGGGNTIYFGEGSWLTVV.

This clonotype was counted at least ten times. The chain joins TRBV13 to TRBJ2-7, with TRBD1 matching 9 bases. This CDR3 region has 13 residues. CDR1 and CDR2 from the germline V gene are PRHDT and FYEKMQ (reference sequence). Trimming removed 6 bases from V and 3 bases from J; junction bases left unmatched: 3. CDR3 amino acids: CASRTGGNYEQYF. In DNA form, the CDR3 reads TGTGCCAGCAGGACAGGGGGGAACTACGAGCAGTACTTC.

The chain joins TRBV19 to TRBJ2-1, with 7 bases aligning to TRBD1. CDR1 and CDR2 (germline): LNHDA, SQIVND (reference sequence). V trimming: 6 bases; J trimming: 3 bases; junction bases outside the gene matches: 8. The length of the CDR3 is 15 residues. CDR3 sequence reads: CASSIRDSIYNEQFF. Written as DNA, the CDR3 is TGTGCCAGTAGCATCCGGGACAGCATCTACAATGAGCAGTTCTTC.

This clonotype has ten or more counts. V is TRBV7-3 and J is TRBJ2-1, with no clear D. The germline V and J ends were trimmed by 0 bases and 5 bases, with 8 bases remaining between them. There are 14 residues in the CDR3. The germline V gene encodes CDR1 SGHTA and CDR2 FQGTGA. The DNA for the CDR3 is TGTGCCAGCAGCTTAACGGATCTGGACAATGAGCAGTTCTTC. Its translation is CASSLTDLDNEQFF.